This record covers a single T cell receptor beta chain. The method was immunoSEQ multiplex PCR; TCRdb's version includes in-frame clones alone and lacks a portion of them. Here the sample spans a few hundred thousand clones, about 95% being singletons. It was CD45RO-negative cells, positively selected for CCR7, that made up naive CD8 cells, with terminally differentiated effector memory CD45RA+ cells excluded. Germline CDR1 SGHDN, CDR2 FVKESK. The V and J ends lost 0 bases and 7 bases respectively, with 7 bases between them. The CDR3 is made up of 12 amino acids. These data originate in a study of shared clonotypes between healthy human individuals.

Input material: naive CD8+ T cells sorted from blood. The genes are TRBV14 and TRBJ2-7; D is unresolved. This clonotype originated in a woman aged 25 to 45 in good health. CDR3 DNA sequence: TGTGCCAGCAGCCAAGAGGGCCGGGAGCAGTACTTC. Encoded protein: CASSQEGREQYF.